This T cell receptor beta chain was identified during a study of shared clonotypes between healthy human individuals. The CDR3 is 16 residues long. CDR1 and CDR2 from the germline V gene are LNHDA and SQIVND (reference sequence). The trim removed 0 bases at V and 8 bases at J, leaving 7 bases unmatched. Details on this clone: The target antigen is unknown.

Overall study findings and caveats: Tissues were not sampled, only blood, and their repertoires likely differ.

Samples underwent the assay at deep level. Study processing details: Because ImmunoSEQ provided only junction sequences with no quality scores, the filtering differed. Only in-frame clones appear in the TCRdb table, and some are missing; sequencing was by immunoSEQ multiplex PCR. V, J and clone size are taken as reported in that table, and D and trimming were inferred from the DNA itself. The data show about 1,500,000 clones, more than 95% seen once. This clonotype was obtained from a man under 40 in good health. The rearrangement uses TRBV19 and TRBJ1-4, with 9 bases lining up with TRBD1. Material: naive CD4+ T cells sorted from blood. Subset reported: CD45RA+ positively selected. The CDR3 loop is CASSIDAGQGREKLFF. The CDR3 DNA is TGTGCCAGTAGTATAGATGCGGGACAGGGTAGGGAAAAACTGTTTTTT.